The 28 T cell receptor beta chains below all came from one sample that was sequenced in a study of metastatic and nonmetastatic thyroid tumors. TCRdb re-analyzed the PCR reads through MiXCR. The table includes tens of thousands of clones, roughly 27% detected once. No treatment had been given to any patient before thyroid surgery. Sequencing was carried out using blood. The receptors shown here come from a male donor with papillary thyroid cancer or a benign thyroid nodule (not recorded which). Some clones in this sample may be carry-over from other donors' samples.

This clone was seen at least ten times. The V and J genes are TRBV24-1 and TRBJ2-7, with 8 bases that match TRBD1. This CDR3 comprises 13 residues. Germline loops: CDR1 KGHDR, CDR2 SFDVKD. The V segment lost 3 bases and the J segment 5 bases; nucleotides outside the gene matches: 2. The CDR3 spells CATSDQGAHEQYF. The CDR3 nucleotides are TGTGCCACCAGTGATCAGGGGGCCCACGAGCAGTACTTC.

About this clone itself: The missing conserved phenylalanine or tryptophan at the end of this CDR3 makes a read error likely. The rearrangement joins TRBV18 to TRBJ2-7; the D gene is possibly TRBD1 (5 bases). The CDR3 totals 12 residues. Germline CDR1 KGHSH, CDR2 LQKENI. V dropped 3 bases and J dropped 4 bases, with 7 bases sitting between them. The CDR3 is CASSPDRYEQYP. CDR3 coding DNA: TGTGCCAGCTCACCCGACAGATACGAGCAGTACCCC.

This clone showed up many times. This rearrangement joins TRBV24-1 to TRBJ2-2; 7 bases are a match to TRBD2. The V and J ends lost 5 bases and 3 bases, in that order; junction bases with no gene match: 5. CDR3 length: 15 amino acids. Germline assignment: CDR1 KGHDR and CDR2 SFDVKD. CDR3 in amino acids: CATSGREKDTGELFF. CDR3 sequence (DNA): TGTGCCACCAGTGGGCGGGAGAAGGACACCGGGGAGCTGTTTTTT.

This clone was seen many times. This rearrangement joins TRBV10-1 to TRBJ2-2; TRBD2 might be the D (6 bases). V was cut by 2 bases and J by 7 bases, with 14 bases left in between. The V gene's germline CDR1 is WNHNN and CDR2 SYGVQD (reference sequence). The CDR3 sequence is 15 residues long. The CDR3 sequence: CASSEGTELDGELFF. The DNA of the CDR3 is TGCGCCAGCAGTGAGGGGACTGAATTAGACGGGGAGCTGTTTTTT.

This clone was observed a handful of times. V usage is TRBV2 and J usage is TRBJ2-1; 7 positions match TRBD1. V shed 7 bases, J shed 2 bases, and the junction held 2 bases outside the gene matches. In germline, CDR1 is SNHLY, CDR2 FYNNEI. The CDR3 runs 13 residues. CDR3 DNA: TGTGCCAGCATCAGGGGGACCTACAATGAGCAGTTCTTC. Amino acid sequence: CASIRGTYNEQFF.

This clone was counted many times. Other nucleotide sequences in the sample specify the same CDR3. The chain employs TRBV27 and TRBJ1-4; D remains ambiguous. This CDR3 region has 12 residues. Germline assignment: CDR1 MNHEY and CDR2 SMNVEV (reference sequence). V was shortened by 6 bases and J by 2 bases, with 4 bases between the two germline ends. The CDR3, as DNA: TGTGCCAGCAGGGGGACTAATGAAAAACTGTTTTTT. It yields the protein CASRGTNEKLFF.

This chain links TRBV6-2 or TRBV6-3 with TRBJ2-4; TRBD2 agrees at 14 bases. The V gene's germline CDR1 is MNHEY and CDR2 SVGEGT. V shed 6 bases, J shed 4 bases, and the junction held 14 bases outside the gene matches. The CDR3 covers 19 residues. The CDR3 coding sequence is TGTGCCAGCAGGGGACAGAGGGGACTAGCGGGAGCTGGGAAAAACATTCAGTACTTC. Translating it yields CASRGQRGLAGAGKNIQYF.

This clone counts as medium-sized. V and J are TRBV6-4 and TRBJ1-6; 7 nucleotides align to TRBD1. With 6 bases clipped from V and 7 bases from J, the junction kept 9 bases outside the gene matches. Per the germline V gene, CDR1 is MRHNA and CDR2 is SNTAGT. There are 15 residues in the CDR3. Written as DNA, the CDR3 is TGTGCCAGCAGCGTCGGGCCAGGGGGGAATTCACCCCTCCACTTT. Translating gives CASSVGPGGNSPLHF.

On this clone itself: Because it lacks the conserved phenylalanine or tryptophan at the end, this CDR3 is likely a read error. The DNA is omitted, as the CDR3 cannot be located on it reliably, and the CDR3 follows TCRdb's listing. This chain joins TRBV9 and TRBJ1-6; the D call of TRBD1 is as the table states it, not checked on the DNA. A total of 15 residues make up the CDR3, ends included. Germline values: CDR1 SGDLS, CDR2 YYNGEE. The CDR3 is CASSPWGQNNSPIHS.

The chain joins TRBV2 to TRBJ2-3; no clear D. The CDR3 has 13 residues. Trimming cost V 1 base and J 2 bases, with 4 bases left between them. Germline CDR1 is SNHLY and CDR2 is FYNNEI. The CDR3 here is CASSEEYTDTQYF. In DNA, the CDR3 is TGTGCCAGCAGTGAAGAGTACACAGATACGCAGTATTTT.

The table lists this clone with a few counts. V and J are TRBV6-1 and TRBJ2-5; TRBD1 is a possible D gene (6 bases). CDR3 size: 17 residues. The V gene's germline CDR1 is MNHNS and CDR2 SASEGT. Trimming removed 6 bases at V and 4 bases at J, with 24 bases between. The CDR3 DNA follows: TGTGCCAGCAGGGACATTTCACGGTACAGGGAGAGAGAGACCCAGTACTTC. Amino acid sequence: CASRDISRYRERETQYF.

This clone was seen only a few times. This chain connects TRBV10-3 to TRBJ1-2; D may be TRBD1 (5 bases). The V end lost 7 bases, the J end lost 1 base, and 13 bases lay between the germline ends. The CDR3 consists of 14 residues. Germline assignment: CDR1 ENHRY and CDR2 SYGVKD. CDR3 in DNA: TGTGCCATCACCCGGTACAGGCGTAACTATGGCTACACCTTC. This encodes CAITRYRRNYGYTF.

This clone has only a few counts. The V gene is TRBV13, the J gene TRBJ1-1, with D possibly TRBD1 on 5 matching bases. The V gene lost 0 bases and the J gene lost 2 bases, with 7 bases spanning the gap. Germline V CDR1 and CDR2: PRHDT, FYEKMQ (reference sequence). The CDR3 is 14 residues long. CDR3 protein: CASSLGQGNTEAFF. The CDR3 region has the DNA TGTGCCAGCAGCTTAGGCCAGGGAAACACTGAAGCTTTCTTT.

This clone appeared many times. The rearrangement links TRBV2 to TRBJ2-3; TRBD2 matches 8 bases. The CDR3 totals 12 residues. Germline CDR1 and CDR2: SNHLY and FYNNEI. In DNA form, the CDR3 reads TGTGCTTCTCGGGGGGGCGCAGATACGCAGTATTTT. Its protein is CASRGGADTQYF.

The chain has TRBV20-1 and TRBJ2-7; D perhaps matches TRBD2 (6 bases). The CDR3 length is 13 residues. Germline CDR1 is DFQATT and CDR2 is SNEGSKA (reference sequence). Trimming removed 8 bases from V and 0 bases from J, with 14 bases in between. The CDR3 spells CSSPAGDSYEQYF. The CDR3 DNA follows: TGCAGTTCCCCAGCGGGCGACTCCTACGAGCAGTACTTC.

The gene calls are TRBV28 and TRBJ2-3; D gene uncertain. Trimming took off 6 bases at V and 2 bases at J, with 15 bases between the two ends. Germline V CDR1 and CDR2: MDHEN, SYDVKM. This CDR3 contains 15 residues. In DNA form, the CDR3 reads TGTGCCAGCAGCCAAGGAGTCACAGACACAGATACGCAGTATTTT. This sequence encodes CASSQGVTDTDTQYF.

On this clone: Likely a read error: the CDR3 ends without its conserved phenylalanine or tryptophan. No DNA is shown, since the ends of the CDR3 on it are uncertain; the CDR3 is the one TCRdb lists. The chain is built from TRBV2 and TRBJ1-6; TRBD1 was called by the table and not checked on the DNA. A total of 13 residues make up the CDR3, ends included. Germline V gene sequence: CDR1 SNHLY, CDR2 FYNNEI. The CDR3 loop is CASSVQGDSPIHL.

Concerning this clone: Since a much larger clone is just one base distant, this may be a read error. Here the CDR3 DNA reads TGTGCCAGCAGCTTCTTTCTACTCTGTCAGCCCCAGCATTTT. Amino acid sequence: CASSFFLLCQPQHF. V gene TRBV28 combines with J gene TRBJ1-5; D gene ambiguous. CDR3 length: 14 residues. V gave up 6 bases and J gave up 6 bases, with 15 bases separating them. In germline, CDR1 is MDHEN, CDR2 SYDVKM.

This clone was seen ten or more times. The CDR3 loop reads CASSQEGQGATINYGYTF. In DNA form, the CDR3 reads TGTGCCAGCAGCCAAGAAGGCCAGGGGGCCACAATTAACTATGGCTACACCTTC. V is TRBV4-2 and J is TRBJ1-2, with 8 bases matching TRBD1. The CDR3 is made up of 18 amino acids. Unmatched junction bases numbered 10, after V lost 0 bases and J lost 1 base. CDR1 LGHNA and CDR2 YNFKEQ come from the germline V gene.

CDR3 region: CASSKRGGREGNTEAFF. The CDR3 bases are TGCGCCAGCAGCAAACGGGGGGGGCGCGAAGGGAACACTGAAGCTTTCTTT. The chain recombines TRBV5-1 with TRBJ1-1; possibly TRBD1 for D (6 bases). The CDR3 sequence is 17 residues long. Germline loops: CDR1 SGHRS, CDR2 YFSETQ. V lost 4 bases to trimming and J lost 1 base, with 20 bases between them.

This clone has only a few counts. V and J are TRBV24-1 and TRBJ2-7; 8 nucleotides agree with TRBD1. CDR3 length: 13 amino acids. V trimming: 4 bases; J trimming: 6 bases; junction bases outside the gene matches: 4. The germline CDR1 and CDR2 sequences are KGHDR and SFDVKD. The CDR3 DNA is TGTGCCACCAGTGACAGGGACAGGTCCGAGCAGTACTTC. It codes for CATSDRDRSEQYF.

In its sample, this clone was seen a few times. This CDR3 is CASSLTSNQPQHF. The CDR3 nucleotides read TGTGCCAGCAGTTTGACTAGCAATCAGCCCCAGCATTTT. This chain links TRBV28 with TRBJ1-5; D remains unclear. Trimming removed 3 bases at V and 0 bases at J, with 3 bases between. This CDR3 has 13 amino acids. Germline V lookup: CDR1 MDHEN, CDR2 SYDVKM.

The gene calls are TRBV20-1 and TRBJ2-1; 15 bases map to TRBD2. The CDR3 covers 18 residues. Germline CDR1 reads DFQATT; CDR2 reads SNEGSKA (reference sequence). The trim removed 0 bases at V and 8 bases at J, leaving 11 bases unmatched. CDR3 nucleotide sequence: TGCAGTGCTAGAGATCGCCGGACTAGCGGGAGGGTTAGATATGAGCAGTTCTTC. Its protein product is CSARDRRTSGRVRYEQFF.

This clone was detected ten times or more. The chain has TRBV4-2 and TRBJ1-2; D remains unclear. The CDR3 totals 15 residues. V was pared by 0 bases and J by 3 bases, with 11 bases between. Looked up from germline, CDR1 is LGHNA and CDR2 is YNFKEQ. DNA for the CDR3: TGTGCCAGCAGCCAAGAAAGGACCTTCGACTATGGCTACACCTTC. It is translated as CASSQERTFDYGYTF.

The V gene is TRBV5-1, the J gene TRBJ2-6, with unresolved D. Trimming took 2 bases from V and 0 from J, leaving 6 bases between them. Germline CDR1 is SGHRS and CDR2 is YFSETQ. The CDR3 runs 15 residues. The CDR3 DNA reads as TGCGCCAGCAGCTTACAGAGCTCTGGGGCCAACGTCCTGACTTTC. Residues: CASSLQSSGANVLTF. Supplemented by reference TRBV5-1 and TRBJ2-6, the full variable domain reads KAGVTQTPRYLIKTRGQQVTLSCSPISGHRSVSWYQQTPGQGLQFLFEYFSETQRNKGNFPGRFSGRQFSNSRSEMNVSTLELGDSALYLCASSLQSSGANVLTFGAGSRLTVL.

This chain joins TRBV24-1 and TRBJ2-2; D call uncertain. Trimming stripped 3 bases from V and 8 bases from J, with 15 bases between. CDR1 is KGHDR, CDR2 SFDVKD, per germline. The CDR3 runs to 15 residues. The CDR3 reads CATSDGGSVSGELFF. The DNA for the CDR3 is TGTGCCACCAGTGATGGTGGTTCTGTCTCTGGGGAGCTGTTTTTT.

CDR3 nucleotide sequence: TGTGCCAGCAGCTCAATTGGGAGGTACTCCTACAATGAGCAGTTCTTC. This codes for CASSSIGRYSYNEQFF. This chain joins TRBV5-6 and TRBJ2-1, with a tentative D call TRBD2 (6 bases). V was pared by 3 bases and J by 0 bases, with 13 bases between. CDR1 and CDR2 (germline): SGHDT, YYEEEE. The CDR3 contains 16 residues.

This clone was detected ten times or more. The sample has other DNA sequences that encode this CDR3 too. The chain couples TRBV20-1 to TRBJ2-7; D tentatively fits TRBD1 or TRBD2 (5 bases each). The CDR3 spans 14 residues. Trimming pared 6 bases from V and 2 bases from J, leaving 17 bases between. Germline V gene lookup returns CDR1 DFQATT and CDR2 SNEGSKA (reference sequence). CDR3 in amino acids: CSAAPGPGPYEQYF. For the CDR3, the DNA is TGCAGTGCCGCCCCGGGGCCCGGCCCCTACGAGCAGTACTTC.